This T cell receptor beta chain was found in a study of blood T cell repertoires in COVID-19. Produced via immunoSEQ multiplex PCR; TCRdb's table is partial and in-frame only. The sample holds around 50,000 clones, roughly 82% seen once. Germline lookup yields CDR1 SNHLY and CDR2 FYNNEI. There are 15 residues in the CDR3. J lost 4 bases, V lost 3 bases, and 7 bases had no gene match. The sequenced sample was peripheral blood. This chain uses TRBV2 with TRBJ1-1, with 8 bases aligning to TRBD1. This TCR was recovered from a woman between 55 and 75 years old with acute or convalescent COVID-19. CDR3 coding DNA: TGTGCCAGCAGTGAGATCAGGGGGCAAGGCACTGAAGCTTTCTTT. This translates into CASSEIRGQGTEAFF.